This T cell receptor (beta chain) was captured in a study of T cells in localized non-small cell lung cancer. V lost 9 bases and J lost 6, with 26 bases in between. The CDR3 runs 17 residues. Germline CDR1 is LNHDA and CDR2 is SQIVND (reference sequence). Note on this clone: What it recognizes is unknown.

Here immunoSEQ multiplex PCR was the method, and the copy in TCRdb shows in-frame clones only, minus some. Of 1,500 to 2,000 clones in the sample, approximately 40% were seen once. Whole-study results and caveats: Within adjacent lung there appeared a median about 54 of the top 100 tumor clones. Highest T cell clonality was seen in uninvolved adjacent lung, surpassing that measured in tumor.

This specimen consisted of lung tumor tissue, obtained before any cancer treatment. The TCR originated in a woman aged 35 to 69 with stage I lung adenocarcinoma. The chain couples TRBV19 to TRBJ1-4, with TRBD1 as a possible D gene (6 bases). The CDR3, as DNA: TGTGCCAGCTCCGTGACGGGGACACCCCTAGGGGATGAAAAACTGTTTTTT. Translation gives CASSVTGTPLGDEKLFF.